A selection of T cell receptor beta chains follows, all from one sample in a study of blood T cell repertoires in COVID-19. Profiling relied on immunoSEQ multiplex PCR, and the TCRdb table lists in-frame clones only, not all of them. The sample consists of about 160,000 clones, about 85% of them appearing once. The sequenced sample was peripheral blood. Receptor source: a human donor with acute or convalescent COVID-19. The donor label of this sample is uncertain. Both conserved end residues are part of each CDR3.

CDR3aa: CSVGGGGIPGYTF
j_gene: TRBJ1-2
v_gene: TRBV29-1

CDR3aa: CAWSVFPFSGKATPDTQYF
j_gene: TRBJ2-3
v_gene: TRBV30

CDR3aa: CASSLVRGATNEKLFF
j_gene: TRBJ1-4
v_gene: TRBV5-8

CDR3aa: CASSLRGTLSSGNTIYF
j_gene: TRBJ1-3
v_gene: TRBV11-2

CDR3aa: CASSQRTGGPQHF
j_gene: TRBJ1-5
v_gene: TRBV3-1/TRBV3-2

CDR3aa: CASSQDKSSGLVIETQYF
j_gene: TRBJ2-5
v_gene: TRBV14

CDR3aa: CASSYGVNRDRNYGYTF
j_gene: TRBJ1-2
v_gene: TRBV6-2/TRBV6-3

CDR3aa: CASSSARAWQPQHF
j_gene: TRBJ1-5
v_gene: TRBV7-8

CDR3aa: CASSHPAGSSTDTQYF
j_gene: TRBJ2-3
v_gene: TRBV2

CDR3aa: CASSPQTRRGELFF
j_gene: TRBJ2-2
v_gene: TRBV18

CDR3aa: CASSPLNPPTGSMGTEAFF
j_gene: TRBJ1-1
v_gene: TRBV5-5

CDR3aa: CASSLGQIKFF
j_gene: TRBJ2-1
v_gene: TRBV3-1/TRBV3-2

CDR3aa: CASSLDIAIGEGYTF
j_gene: TRBJ1-2
v_gene: TRBV7-9

CDR3aa: CASRNRDRGIYNEQFF
j_gene: TRBJ2-1
v_gene: TRBV6-6